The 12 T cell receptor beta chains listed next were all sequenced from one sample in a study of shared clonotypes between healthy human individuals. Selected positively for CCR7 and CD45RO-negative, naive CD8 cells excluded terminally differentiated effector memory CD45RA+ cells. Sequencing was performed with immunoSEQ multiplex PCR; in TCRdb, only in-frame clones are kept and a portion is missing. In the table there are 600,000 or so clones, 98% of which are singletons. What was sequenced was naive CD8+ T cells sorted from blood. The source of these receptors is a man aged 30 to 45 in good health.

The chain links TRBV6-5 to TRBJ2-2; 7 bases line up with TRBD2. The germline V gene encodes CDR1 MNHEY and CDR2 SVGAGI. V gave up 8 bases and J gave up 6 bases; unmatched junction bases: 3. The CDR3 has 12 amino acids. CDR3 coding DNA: TGTGCCAGCGGACTAGAGGCCGGGGAGCTGTTTTTT. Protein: CASGLEAGELFF.

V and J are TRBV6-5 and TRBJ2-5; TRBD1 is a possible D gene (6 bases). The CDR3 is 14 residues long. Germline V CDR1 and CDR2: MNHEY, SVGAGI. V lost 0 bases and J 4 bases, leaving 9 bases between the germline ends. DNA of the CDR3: TGTGCCAGCAGTTACTCGAAGGGGGTAGAGACCCAGTACTTC. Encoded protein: CASSYSKGVETQYF.

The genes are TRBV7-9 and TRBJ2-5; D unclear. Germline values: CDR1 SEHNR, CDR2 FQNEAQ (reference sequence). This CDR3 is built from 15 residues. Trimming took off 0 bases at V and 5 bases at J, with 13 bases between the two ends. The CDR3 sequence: CASSLALSPSETQYF. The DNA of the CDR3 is TGTGCCAGCAGCTTAGCGCTGTCCCCATCGGAGACCCAGTACTTC.

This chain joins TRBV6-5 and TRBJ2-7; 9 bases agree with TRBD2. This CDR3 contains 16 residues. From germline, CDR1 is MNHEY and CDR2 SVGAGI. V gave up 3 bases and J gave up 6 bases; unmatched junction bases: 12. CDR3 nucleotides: TGTGCCAGCAGTTATTACGTAAGGACTAGCGCGAGCGAGCAGTACTTC. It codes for CASSYYVRTSASEQYF.

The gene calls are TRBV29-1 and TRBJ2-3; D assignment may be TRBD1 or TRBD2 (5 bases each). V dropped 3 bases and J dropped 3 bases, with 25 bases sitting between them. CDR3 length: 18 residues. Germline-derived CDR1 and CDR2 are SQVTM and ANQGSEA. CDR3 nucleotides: TGCAGCGTTGAGTCTCCCCTCTCCGAGGGGAGTTGGACAGATACGCAGTATTTT. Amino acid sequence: CSVESPLSEGSWTDTQYF.

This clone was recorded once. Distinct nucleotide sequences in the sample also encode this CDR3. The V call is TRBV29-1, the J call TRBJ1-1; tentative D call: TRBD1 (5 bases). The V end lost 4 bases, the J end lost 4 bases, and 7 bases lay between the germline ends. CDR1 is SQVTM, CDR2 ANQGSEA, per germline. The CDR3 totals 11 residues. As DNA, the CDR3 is TGCAGCGTTGTTCAGGGCACTGAAGCTTTCTTT. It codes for CSVVQGTEAFF. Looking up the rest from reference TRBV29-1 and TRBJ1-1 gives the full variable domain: SAVISQKPSRDICQRGTSLTIQCQVDSQVTMMFWYRQQPGQSLTLIATANQGSEATYESGFVIDKFPISRPNLTFSTLTVSNMSPEDSSIYLCSVVQGTEAFFGQGTRLTVV.

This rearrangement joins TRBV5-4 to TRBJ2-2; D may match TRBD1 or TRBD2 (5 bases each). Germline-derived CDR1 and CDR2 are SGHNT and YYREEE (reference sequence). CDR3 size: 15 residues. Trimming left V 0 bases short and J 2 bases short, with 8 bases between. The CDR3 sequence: CASSLGDLNTGELFF. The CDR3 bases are TGTGCCAGCAGCTTGGGGGACCTAAACACCGGGGAGCTGTTTTTT. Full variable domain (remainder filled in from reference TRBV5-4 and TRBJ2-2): ETGVTQSPTHLIKTRGQQVTLRCSSQSGHNTVSWYQQALGQGPQFIFQYYREEENGRGNFPPRFSGLQFPNYSSELNVNALELDDSALYLCASSLGDLNTGELFFGEGSRLTVL.

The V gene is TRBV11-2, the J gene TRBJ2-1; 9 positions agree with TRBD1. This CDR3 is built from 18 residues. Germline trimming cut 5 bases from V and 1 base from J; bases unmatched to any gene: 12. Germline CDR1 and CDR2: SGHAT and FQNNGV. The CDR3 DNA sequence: TGTGCCAGCAGCCCCCGGGACAGGGTCCCTCTGTCCTACAATGAGCAGTTCTTC. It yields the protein CASSPRDRVPLSYNEQFF.

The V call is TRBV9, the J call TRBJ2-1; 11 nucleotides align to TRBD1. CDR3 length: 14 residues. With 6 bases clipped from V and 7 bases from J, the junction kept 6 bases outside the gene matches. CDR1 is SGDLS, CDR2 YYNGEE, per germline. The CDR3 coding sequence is TGTGCCAGCACGGGGACAGGGGGTAGAAATGAGCAGTTCTTC. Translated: CASTGTGGRNEQFF.

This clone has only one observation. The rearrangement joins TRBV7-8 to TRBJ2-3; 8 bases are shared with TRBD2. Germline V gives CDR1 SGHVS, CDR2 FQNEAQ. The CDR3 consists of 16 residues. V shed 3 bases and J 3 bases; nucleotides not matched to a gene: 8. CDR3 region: CASSFLSGSKTDTQYF. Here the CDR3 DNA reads TGTGCCAGCAGCTTCCTCAGCGGGAGTAAAACAGATACGCAGTATTTT.

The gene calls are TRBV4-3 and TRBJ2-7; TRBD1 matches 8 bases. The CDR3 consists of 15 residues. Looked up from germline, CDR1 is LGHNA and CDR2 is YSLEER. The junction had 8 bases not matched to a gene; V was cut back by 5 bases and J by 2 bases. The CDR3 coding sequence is TGCGCCAGCAGCGAGGACAGGGAATCCACCTACGAGCAGTACTTC. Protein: CASSEDRESTYEQYF.

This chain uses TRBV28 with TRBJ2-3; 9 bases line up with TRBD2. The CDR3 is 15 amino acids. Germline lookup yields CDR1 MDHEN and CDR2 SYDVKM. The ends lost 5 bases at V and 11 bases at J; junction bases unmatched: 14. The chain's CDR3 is CASSQPAGGTVWQYF. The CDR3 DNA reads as TGTGCCAGCAGTCAGCCGGCGGGAGGGACCGTGTGGCAGTATTTT.